This is a list of T cell receptor beta chains from one sample in a study of blood T cell repertoires in COVID-19. This table comes from immunoSEQ multiplex PCR, and its TCRdb copy is limited to in-frame clones, with some not included. The sample lists roughly 70,000 clones; approximately 86% were seen once. Sequences were obtained from peripheral blood. The origin of the receptors is a man aged 65-85 years with active COVID-19. Both conserved end residues are part of each CDR3. A D gene is named only where the DNA matches it firmly. Clone size appears in some rows only: once, few, many, or a class for an expanded clone.

>17|TRBJ2-1|.|TRBD2|TRBV7-2
CASSLVSGLGGRNEQFF
TGTGCCAGCAGCTTAGTATCGGGACTAGGGGGTAGAAATGAGCAGTTCTTC
>13|TRBJ2-5|.|.|TRBV25-1
CASSVSGQETQYF
TGTGCCAGCAGTGTTAGCGGACAAGAGACCCAGTACTTC
>14|TRBJ2-1|.|TRBD2|TRBV28
CASSRSGRLGEQFF
TGTGCCAGCAGCCGGAGCGGGAGGCTTGGTGAGCAGTTCTTC
>13|TRBJ1-1|few|.|TRBV6-5
CASSYSTGYEAFF
TGTGCCAGCAGTTACTCTACAGGGTATGAAGCTTTCTTT
>14|TRBJ2-1|.|.|TRBV7-3
CASSPGRSRNEQFF
TGTGCCAGCAGCCCCGGTCGAAGTCGAAATGAGCAGTTCTTC
>17|TRBJ2-7|few|.|TRBV23-1
CASSQSERDSTSYEQYF
TGCGCCAGCAGTCAATCGGAACGGGACTCAACTTCCTACGAGCAGTACTTC
>13|TRBJ2-7|.|.|TRBV19
CASSPPGDYEQYF
TGTGCCAGTAGTCCCCCGGGGGACTACGAGCAGTACTTC
>16|TRBJ2-1|.|TRBD2|TRBV6-2/TRBV6-3
CASSPIAGGRYNEQFF
TGTGCCAGCAGTCCGATAGCGGGAGGGAGATACAATGAGCAGTTCTTC
>17|TRBJ2-4|.|TRBD1|TRBV15
CATSRRQDRAAKNIQYF
TGTGCCACCAGCAGGCGACAGGACAGGGCGGCCAAAAACATTCAGTACTTC
>15|TRBJ2-6|few|.|TRBV18
CASSPPPAGANVLTF
TGTGCCAGCTCACCCCCCCCGGCTGGGGCCAACGTCCTGACTTTC
>17|TRBJ2-6|.|TRBD1|TRBV5-1
CASSLSGTANGANVLTF
TGCGCCAGCAGCTTGTCCGGGACAGCCAACGGGGCCAACGTCCTGACTTTC
>12|TRBJ2-7|.|TRBD2|TRBV6-5
CASGLAGREQYF
TGTGCCAGCGGGCTAGCGGGGCGCGAGCAGTACTTC
>13|TRBJ2-5|few|.|TRBV10-1
CASKHYRAETQYF
TGCGCCAGCAAACACTACAGGGCCGAGACCCAGTACTTC
>13|TRBJ2-1|.|TRBD2|TRBV6-6
CASSYSSGAEQFF
TGTGCCAGCAGTTACTCGAGCGGGGCGGAGCAGTTCTTC
>14|TRBJ2-2|once|.|TRBV19
CASRWGDITGELFF
TGTGCCAGTAGGTGGGGGGATATCACCGGGGAGCTGTTTTTT
>15|TRBJ1-1|.|.|TRBV19
CASSNRPDWGAEAFF
TGTGCCAGTAGTAACCGCCCGGATTGGGGGGCTGAAGCTTTCTTT
>13|TRBJ1-6|.|TRBD1|TRBV5-4
CASRQGYNSPLHF
TGTGCCAGCAGACAGGGGTATAATTCACCCCTCCACTTT
>17|TRBJ2-2|.|TRBD2|TRBV5-1
CASSPGTSGPNTGELFF
TGCGCCAGCAGCCCGGGGACTAGCGGGCCGAACACCGGGGAGCTGTTTTTT
>17|TRBJ2-1|.|TRBD2|TRBV3-1/TRBV3-2
CASSPLTSSHSYNEQFF
TGTGCCAGCAGCCCCCTGACTAGCTCCCACTCCTACAATGAGCAGTTCTTC
>14|TRBJ2-3|.|TRBD1|TRBV11-2
CASSLAGGPDTQYF
TGTGCCAGCAGCTTAGCAGGGGGCCCAGATACGCAGTATTTT
>17|TRBJ1-4|.|.|TRBV27
CASSPRFSYATNEKLFF
TGTGCCAGCAGTCCCCGTTTCAGTTACGCAACTAATGAAAAACTGTTTTTT
>18|TRBJ2-6|.|TRBD1|TRBV27
CASSSLRDRGRRANVLTF
TGTGCCAGCAGTTCACTCCGGGACAGGGGGCGGCGGGCCAACGTCCTGACTTTC
>15|TRBJ2-7|.|TRBD1|TRBV5-1
CASSLADRGPYEQYF
TGCGCCAGCAGCTTGGCCGACAGGGGGCCCTACGAGCAGTACTTC
>15|TRBJ2-3|.|.|TRBV6-5
CASTKISGFTDTQYF
TGTGCCAGCACCAAAATTTCAGGGTTCACAGATACGCAGTATTTT
>15|TRBJ2-3|.|TRBD1|TRBV7-2
CASSSGQGRTDTQYF
TGTGCCAGCAGCTCGGGACAGGGCCGGACAGATACGCAGTATTTT
>12|TRBJ1-1|.|TRBD1|TRBV18
CASSPGQAEAFF
TGTGCCAGCTCACCCGGACAGGCTGAAGCTTTCTTT
>16|TRBJ1-1|.|.|TRBV18
CASSPTQGGLNTEAFF
TGTGCCAGCTCACCCACACAAGGGGGTCTGAACACTGAAGCTTTCTTT
>15|TRBJ2-1|.|.|TRBV5-1
CASSLGALGYNEQFF
TGCGCCAGCAGCTTGGGGGCCCTGGGCTACAATGAGCAGTTCTTC
>16|TRBJ1-1|.|TRBD1|TRBV6-2/TRBV6-3
CASSYGTGVPNTEAFF
TGTGCCAGCAGTTACGGGACAGGGGTTCCGAACACTGAAGCTTTCTTT
>13|TRBJ2-1|.|TRBD1|TRBV5-4
CASSLLGGDEQFF
TGTGCCAGCAGCTTGCTAGGGGGCGACGAGCAGTTCTTC
>16|TRBJ2-4|.|.|TRBV15
CATREGKAAAKNIQYF
TGTGCCACCAGGGAGGGGAAAGCGGCAGCCAAAAACATTCAGTACTTC
>15|TRBJ1-2|.|TRBD1|TRBV19
CASSHRDRAPDGYTF
TGTGCCAGTAGCCATAGGGACAGGGCGCCGGATGGCTACACCTTC
>13|TRBJ2-1|.|TRBD1|TRBV2
CASRDRAYNEQFF
TGTGCCAGCAGGGACAGGGCCTACAATGAGCAGTTCTTC
>14|TRBJ2-7|.|.|TRBV15
CATSRGGDSYEQYF
TGTGCCACCAGCAGAGGGGGCGACTCCTACGAGCAGTACTTC
>15|TRBJ2-5|.|TRBD2|TRBV20-1
CSASRLAGSQETQYF
TGCAGTGCTAGTCGACTAGCGGGGTCCCAAGAGACCCAGTACTTC
>12|TRBJ2-7|.|TRBD1|TRBV6-5
CASTRQGREQYF
TGTGCCAGCACCCGACAGGGACGGGAGCAGTACTTC
>14|TRBJ2-1|.|.|TRBV6-6
CASTTADSYNEQFF
TGTGCCAGCACTACAGCGGACAGTTACAATGAGCAGTTCTTC
>15|TRBJ1-1|.|TRBD1|TRBV15
CATSPRTGPRTEAFF
TGTGCCACCAGCCCCAGGACAGGTCCGCGCACTGAAGCTTTCTTT
>15|TRBJ2-7|.|TRBD1|TRBV11-3
CASSLSGGQGYEQYF
TGTGCCAGCAGCTTAAGCGGGGGACAGGGGTACGAGCAGTACTTC
>15|TRBJ1-5|.|.|TRBV4-2
CASSPNLGGNQPQHF
TGTGCCAGCAGCCCCAACCTCGGGGGGAATCAGCCCCAGCATTTT
>13|TRBJ1-1|.|.|TRBV19
CASRPAGGTEAFF
TGTGCCAGTAGGCCAGCTGGAGGCACTGAAGCTTTCTTT
>16|TRBJ2-1|.|TRBD2|TRBV3-1/TRBV3-2
CASSQHPGLPLGEQFF
TGTGCCAGCAGCCAACACCCGGGACTACCCCTGGGGGAGCAGTTCTTC
>15|TRBJ2-1|.|.|TRBV30
CAWTHGLGPRNEQFF
TGTGCCTGGACCCACGGACTGGGTCCCCGCAATGAGCAGTTCTTC
>13|TRBJ1-1|.|TRBD1|TRBV6-2/TRBV6-3
CASSYGQGARAFF
TGTGCCAGCAGTTACGGACAGGGGGCGCGAGCTTTCTTT
>16|TRBJ1-5|once|TRBD1|TRBV18
CASSPRDRVDNQPQHF
TGTGCCAGCTCACCCCGGGACAGGGTTGACAATCAGCCCCAGCATTTT
>16|TRBJ2-1|.|TRBD2|TRBV19
CASSMGRLAGVNEQFF
TGTGCCAGTAGTATGGGGAGGCTAGCGGGGGTCAATGAGCAGTTCTTC
>14|TRBJ1-4|.|.|TRBV5-5
CASSPPATNEKLFF
TGTGCCAGCAGCCCCCCAGCAACTAATGAAAAACTGTTTTTT
>15|TRBJ2-7|.|TRBD2|TRBV5-1
CASTRRGTSDDEQYF
TGCGCCAGCACCCGGAGGGGGACTAGCGACGACGAGCAGTACTTC